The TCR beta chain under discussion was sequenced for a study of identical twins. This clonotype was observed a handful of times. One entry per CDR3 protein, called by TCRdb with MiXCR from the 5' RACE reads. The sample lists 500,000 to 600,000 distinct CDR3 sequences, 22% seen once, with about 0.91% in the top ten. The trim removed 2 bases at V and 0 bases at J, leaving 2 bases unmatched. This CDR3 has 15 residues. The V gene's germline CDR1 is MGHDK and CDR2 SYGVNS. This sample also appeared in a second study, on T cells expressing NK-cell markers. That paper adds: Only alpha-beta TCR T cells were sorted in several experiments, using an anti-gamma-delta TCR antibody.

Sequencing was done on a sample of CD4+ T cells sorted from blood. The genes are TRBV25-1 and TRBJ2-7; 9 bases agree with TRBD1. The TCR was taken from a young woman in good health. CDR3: CASSEGTGISYEQYF. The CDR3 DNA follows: TGTGCCAGCAGTGAAGGGACAGGGATCTCCTACGAGCAGTACTTC.